This T cell receptor (beta chain) is from a study of T cell responses to AZD1222 COVID-19 vaccine. Clones were sequenced by immunoSEQ multiplex PCR, and TCRdb holds only the in-frame ones, with some missing. The sample consists of about 92,000 clones, over 75% of them appearing once. The CDR3 is 13 residues long. V lost 5 bases to trimming and J lost 6 bases, with 14 bases between them. A word on this clone: Its target is not known.

Findings of the study overall: Females made up more of the donors, who were largely white British, and clonal diversity may have come out too low. Reportedly, nearly half the spike-specific TCRs target unmutated variant regions. Rises in breadth and depth of Spike-specific TCRs came after two AZD1222 doses.

The source was peripheral blood, collected on day 0 of AZD1222 vaccination. This chain uses TRBV12-3 or TRBV12-4 with TRBJ2-7; D is undetermined. This TCR derives from an adult in good health. The CDR3 DNA reads TGTGCCAGCAGTCCACCTCTAGGAGTCGAGCAGTACTTC. Translation: CASSPPLGVEQYF.